This TCR beta chain is from a study of early T cells in non-severe SARS-CoV-2 infection. In this sample, this clonotype turned up a few times. Individual cDNA molecules were tagged with unique molecular identifiers, the study reported. TCRdb reanalysed the 5' RACE reads using MiXCR and keeps one entry per CDR3 protein. The sample has 50,000 to 60,000 distinct CDR3 sequences, around 13% seen once; the top ten hold around 1.4%. V gave up 3 bases and J gave up 7 bases; unmatched junction bases: 7. CDR1 is SGHNT, CDR2 YYREEE, per germline (reference sequence). CDR3 length: 16 amino acids. V is TRBV5-4 and J is TRBJ1-4; TRBD1 aligns across 12 bases. The sequence derives from an adult who was a healthcare worker with PCR-confirmed SARS-CoV-2 infection or an uninfected control (not recorded which). Sequencing used whole blood. CDR3 region: CASSSGQGALSEKLFF. In nucleotides, the CDR3 is TGTGCCAGCAGCTCGGGACAGGGGGCTCTTAGTGAAAAACTGTTTTTT. The entire variable domain, with the rest obtained from reference TRBV5-4 and TRBJ1-4, is as follows: ETGVTQSPTHLIKTRGQQVTLRCSSQSGHNTVSWYQQALGQGPQFIFQYYREEENGRGNFPPRFSGLQFPNYSSELNVNALELDDSALYLCASSSGQGALSEKLFFGSGTQLSVL.